Sequencing of this TCR beta chain was carried out in a study of blood T cell repertoires in COVID-19. Across the study: The samples span acute and convalescent COVID-19 from the United States, Italy and Spain. T cells, B-cell-depleted T cells, or PBMCs provided the cDNA or gDNA that served as material.

Study processing details: Reference gene primer amplification gave estimated nucleated cell counts. Assay used: immunoSEQ multiplex PCR; TCRdb lists only in-frame clones, some missing. The V and J calls and clone size are taken from that table; D and trimming were inferred from the DNA. Found here are roughly 100,000 clones, around 90% of them singletons; the top ten hold around 5%. The material sequenced was peripheral blood. The clonotype originates from an elderly woman with active COVID-19.

This CDR3 reads CASSQGYGYTF. For the CDR3, the DNA is TGTGCCAGCTCACAGGGGTATGGCTACACCTTC. V usage is TRBV18 and J usage is TRBJ1-2; a weak D match, TRBD1 (5 bases). Germline V gene data show CDR1 as KGHSH and CDR2 as LQKENI. V was trimmed by 4 bases and J by 5 bases, leaving 5 bases between them. The CDR3 totals 11 residues.